The 9 T cell receptor beta chains below come from one sample, sequenced in a study of CXCR3-negative and CXCR3-positive naive CD8 T cells. Overall study results and limits: CXCR3-positive naive cells had more hydrophobic TRB CDR3s than CXCR3-negative naive cells.

The TRB cDNA libraries were prepared by 5' RACE with UMI labels. TCRdb reprocessed the 5' RACE reads, keeping one entry per CDR3 protein, no DNA. The listing records over 55,000 distinct CDR3 sequences. The antigens of these receptors remain unknown. What was sequenced was naive CXCR3+ CD8+ T cells from blood. Subset: CD45RO-CCR7+CD27+CD95- naive CD8+ T cells expressing CXCR3 (TNR3+). These receptors originate from a human donor in good health. Some clones in this sample may be carry-over from other donors' samples.

J is TRBJ2-1 and V is TRBV4-2; TCRdb proposes TRBD1, but this gene call is untestable without DNA. Germline V gene lookup returns CDR1 LGHNA and CDR2 YNFKEQ. The CDR3 consists of 16 residues. The CDR3 here is CASSQDSSGTYNEQFF.

The chain uses TRBV29-1 and TRBJ2-1; without DNA, the TCRdb call of TRBD1 cannot be checked. CDR3 length: 13 residues. Germline V gene data show CDR1 as SQVTM and CDR2 as ANQGSEA. CDR3 sequence: CSVEVDRPNEQFF.

The chain couples TRBV6-2 or TRBV6-3 to TRBJ2-5; TCRdb indicates TRBD2, and absent DNA this call remains unverified. Germline lookup yields CDR1 MNHEY and CDR2 SVGEGT. The CDR3 runs to 15 residues. CDR3 sequence: CASSKVAGGAETQYF.

The chain combines TRBV6-5 with TRBJ2-2; there is no DNA to check the TCRdb D call of TRBD2. Germline CDR1 MNHEY, CDR2 SVGAGI. This CDR3 is 16 amino acids long. The CDR3 sequence: CASSYTASGETGELFF.

This sequence joins TRBV19 and TRBJ2-2; the TCRdb D gene call, TRBD2, has no DNA to confirm it. This CDR3 is 14 amino acids long. Germline CDR1 LNHDA, CDR2 SQIVND (reference sequence). CDR3: CASSPWTSSGELFF.

The chain joins TRBV28 to TRBJ2-7; TCRdb names TRBD2, which stays unverified in the absence of DNA. This CDR3 has 15 amino acids. CDR1 and CDR2 from the germline V gene are MDHEN and SYDVKM. This CDR3 reads CASSLFGGTTNEQYF.

The rearrangement links TRBV6-2 or TRBV6-3 to TRBJ2-7; TCRdb returns TRBD2, unconfirmable since there is no DNA. The germline V gene has CDR1 MNHEY and CDR2 SVGEGT. This CDR3 has 17 residues. CDR3 loop: CASRLASRGTLFSEQYF.

This CDR3 reads CSARDLRGPWEKLFF. The chain carries TRBV20-1 and TRBJ1-4; TCRdb's assignment of TRBD1 cannot be checked, as there is no DNA. There are 15 residues in the CDR3. The germline CDR1 and CDR2 sequences are DFQATT and SNEGSKA (reference sequence).

This chain links TRBV29-1 with TRBJ2-7; TCRdb proposes TRBD2, but this gene call is untestable without DNA. The CDR3 has 14 amino acids. Germline lookup yields CDR1 SQVTM and CDR2 ANQGSEA. The CDR3 spells CSVEVATPSYEQYF.